Included here is one TCR beta chain sequence, with context. Its antigen is not identified. TCRdb reprocessed the 5' RACE reads via MiXCR and lists one record per CDR3 protein. The data contain hundreds of thousands of distinct CDR3 sequences, approximately 7.8% of them singletons. This sample stems from a study of identical twins. Findings and limits, study-wide: Modelling approaches yielded underestimates of out-of-frame TCR alpha sharing between monozygotic twins.

There are 16 residues in the CDR3. The germline V gene encodes CDR1 MNHEY and CDR2 SMNVEV (reference sequence). Trimming took 2 bases from V and 9 from J; bases not matched to a gene: 8. The sample was also linked to a second study, of yellow fever vaccine responses in identical twins.

This chain links TRBV27 with TRBJ2-1; 12 bases line up with TRBD2. Sequenced input: CD8+ T cells sorted from blood. This TCR derives from a woman aged 18-29 years in good health. CDR3 sequence: CASSLPRTSGVFEQFF. The DNA for the CDR3 is TGTGCCAGCAGTTTACCTCGGACTAGCGGGGTTTTTGAGCAGTTCTTC.